This T cell receptor beta chain was obtained from a study of shared clonotypes between healthy human individuals. Naive CD8 isolation took CD45RO-negative cells positively selected for CCR7 and excluded terminally differentiated effector memory CD45RA+ cells. Assay execution proceeded at the deep level. The method was immunoSEQ multiplex PCR; TCRdb's version includes in-frame clones alone and lacks a portion of them. The sample includes approximately 2,000,000 clones, around 95% of them seen just once. The germline V gene has CDR1 SGHAT and CDR2 FQNNGV. The germline V and J ends were trimmed by 5 bases and 0 bases, with 14 bases remaining between them. The CDR3 is 15 residues long.

V usage is TRBV11-2 and J usage is TRBJ2-7; D might be TRBD1 or TRBD2, each matching 5 bases. The clonotype comes from a man aged 18 to 29 in good health. Some clones in this sample may be carry-over from other donors' samples. The specimen was naive CD8+ T cells from PBMCs. The CDR3 loop is CASSLYAGSSYEQYF. CDR3 bases: TGTGCCAGCAGCCTATATGCAGGGAGCTCCTACGAGCAGTACTTC.